Listed below are T cell receptor beta chains from one sample, sequenced in a study of cytomegalovirus exposure and HLA in healthy donors. Profiling relied on immunoSEQ multiplex PCR, and the TCRdb table lists in-frame clones only, not all of them. Of approximately 140,000 clones in the sample, 78% were seen once. Sequences were obtained from PBMCs. The receptors stem from a woman aged 35 to 49 in good health and CMV-seronegative. CDR3s include the opening cysteine and the closing phenylalanine or tryptophan. A D gene is named only where the DNA matches it firmly. Rows give clone size only sometimes, using once, few, many, or a class for an expanded clone.

d_call: -
j_call: TRBJ2-7
v_call: TRBV30
cdr3_length: 11
clone_size: -
cdr3_aa: CAWSLGVEQYF
cdr3_nt: TGTGCCTGGAGCCTAGGGGTCGAGCAGTACTTC

d_call: -
j_call: TRBJ2-5
v_call: TRBV18
cdr3_length: 14
clone_size: -
cdr3_aa: CASSPRGDVETQYF
cdr3_nt: TGTGCCAGCTCACCACGCGGTGATGTAGAGACCCAGTACTTC

d_call: TRBD1
j_call: TRBJ2-1
v_call: TRBV28
cdr3_length: 16
clone_size: once
cdr3_aa: CASSSLGQGNYNEQFF
cdr3_nt: TGTGCCAGCAGTTCTCTAGGACAGGGAAATTACAATGAGCAGTTCTTC

d_call: -
j_call: TRBJ2-5
v_call: TRBV7-9
cdr3_length: 14
clone_size: -
cdr3_aa: CASSEGHPQETQYF
cdr3_nt: TGTGCCAGCAGCGAGGGACATCCCCAAGAGACCCAGTACTTC

d_call: TRBD2
j_call: TRBJ2-7
v_call: TRBV27
cdr3_length: 15
clone_size: -
cdr3_aa: CASSYAGGPIYEQYF
cdr3_nt: TGTGCCAGCAGTTATGCGGGAGGGCCCATTTACGAGCAGTACTTC

d_call: -
j_call: TRBJ2-7
v_call: TRBV10-3
cdr3_length: 15
clone_size: -
cdr3_aa: CAISEWEESSYEQYF
cdr3_nt: TGTGCCATCAGTGAGTGGGAGGAGAGCTCCTACGAGCAGTACTTC

d_call: -
j_call: TRBJ2-3
v_call: TRBV2
cdr3_length: 14
clone_size: -
cdr3_aa: CASNEGIGPDTQYF
cdr3_nt: TGTGCCAGCAACGAGGGAATAGGGCCAGATACGCAGTATTTT

d_call: TRBD2
j_call: TRBJ2-5
v_call: TRBV19
cdr3_length: 18
clone_size: -
cdr3_aa: CASSAGLAGGHFLETQYF
cdr3_nt: TGTGCCAGTAGTGCAGGACTAGCGGGAGGACATTTCCTTGAGACCCAGTACTTC

d_call: TRBD2
j_call: TRBJ2-2
v_call: TRBV18
cdr3_length: 16
clone_size: -
cdr3_aa: CASSLTSGRLSGELFF
cdr3_nt: TGTGCCAGCTCGCTGACTAGCGGGAGGTTGAGCGGGGAGCTGTTTTTT

d_call: TRBD1
j_call: TRBJ1-2
v_call: TRBV27
cdr3_length: 14
clone_size: -
cdr3_aa: CASKGSATGDGYTF
cdr3_nt: TGTGCCAGCAAAGGTAGTGCGACAGGGGATGGCTACACCTTC

d_call: -
j_call: TRBJ1-2
v_call: TRBV27
cdr3_length: 15
clone_size: -
cdr3_aa: CASSNFAGRSDGYTF
cdr3_nt: TGTGCCAGCAGCAATTTCGCGGGACGGTCCGACGGCTACACCTTC

d_call: -
j_call: TRBJ1-1
v_call: TRBV5-1
cdr3_length: 15
clone_size: few
cdr3_aa: CASSPTPGRDTEAFF
cdr3_nt: TGCGCCAGCAGCCCCACCCCGGGGAGGGACACTGAAGCTTTCTTT

d_call: -
j_call: TRBJ1-6
v_call: TRBV27
cdr3_length: 15
clone_size: -
cdr3_aa: CASKGNEGASSPLHF
cdr3_nt: TGTGCCAGCAAAGGGAATGAGGGCGCAAGTTCACCCCTCCACTTT

d_call: -
j_call: TRBJ1-1
v_call: TRBV2
cdr3_length: 14
clone_size: -
cdr3_aa: CASSRLLVNTEAFF
cdr3_nt: TGTGCCAGCAGCCGACTATTGGTGAACACTGAAGCTTTCTTT

d_call: -
j_call: TRBJ1-3
v_call: TRBV28
cdr3_length: 16
clone_size: -
cdr3_aa: CASSPRNPYTGNTIYF
cdr3_nt: TGTGCCAGCAGTCCAAGAAATCCGTACACGGGAAACACCATATATTTT

d_call: TRBD1
j_call: TRBJ2-7
v_call: TRBV11-3
cdr3_length: 17
clone_size: -
cdr3_aa: CASSLDGTGFKEYEQYF
cdr3_nt: TGTGCCAGCAGCTTAGATGGGACAGGGTTTAAGGAGTACGAGCAGTACTTC

d_call: TRBD1
j_call: TRBJ2-7
v_call: TRBV9
cdr3_length: 15
clone_size: -
cdr3_aa: CASSVEGTGTDEQYF
cdr3_nt: TGTGCCAGCAGCGTAGAAGGGACAGGGACCGACGAGCAGTACTTC

d_call: -
j_call: TRBJ1-2
v_call: TRBV11-2
cdr3_length: 16
clone_size: -
cdr3_aa: CASSPMSGDFNYGYTF
cdr3_nt: TGTGCCAGCAGCCCCATGTCGGGGGACTTTAACTATGGCTACACCTTC

d_call: -
j_call: TRBJ2-2
v_call: TRBV7-7
cdr3_length: 16
clone_size: few
cdr3_aa: CASSPEAQGGTGELFF
cdr3_nt: TGTGCCAGCAGCCCGGAGGCTCAGGGGGGCACCGGGGAGCTGTTTTTT

d_call: -
j_call: TRBJ1-2
v_call: TRBV2
cdr3_length: 13
clone_size: -
cdr3_aa: CASSAGQLYGYTF
cdr3_nt: TGTGCCAGCAGTGCGGGACAACTCTATGGCTACACCTTC

d_call: TRBD1
j_call: TRBJ1-6
v_call: TRBV7-9
cdr3_length: 14
clone_size: -
cdr3_aa: CASSAQGQYSPLHF
cdr3_nt: TGTGCCAGCAGCGCTCAGGGACAGTATTCACCCCTCCACTTT

d_call: TRBD1
j_call: TRBJ1-5
v_call: TRBV12-5
cdr3_length: 18
clone_size: once
cdr3_aa: CASGLDSDRGKSNQPQHF
cdr3_nt: TGTGCTAGTGGTTTGGACTCAGACAGGGGTAAGAGCAATCAGCCCCAGCATTTT

d_call: TRBD2
j_call: TRBJ2-7
v_call: TRBV28
cdr3_length: 15
clone_size: -
cdr3_aa: CASSLSAGVNYEQYF
cdr3_nt: TGTGCCAGCAGTTTATCGGCGGGAGTCAACTACGAGCAGTACTTC

d_call: -
j_call: TRBJ2-3
v_call: TRBV28
cdr3_length: 11
clone_size: -
cdr3_aa: CASRDTDTQYF
cdr3_nt: TGTGCCAGTAGGGACACCGATACGCAGTATTTT

d_call: -
j_call: TRBJ1-4
v_call: TRBV30
cdr3_length: 14
clone_size: -
cdr3_aa: CAWKGVPTNEKLFF
cdr3_nt: TGTGCCTGGAAGGGGGTCCCAACTAATGAAAAACTGTTTTTT

d_call: -
j_call: TRBJ1-1
v_call: TRBV7-3
cdr3_length: 16
clone_size: once
cdr3_aa: CASSPRTEGDETEAFF
cdr3_nt: TGTGCCAGCAGCCCCCGGACAGAAGGGGATGAAACTGAAGCTTTCTTT

d_call: -
j_call: TRBJ1-2
v_call: TRBV4-2
cdr3_length: 13
clone_size: -
cdr3_aa: CASSQELLYGYTF
cdr3_nt: TGTGCCAGCAGCCAAGAGTTACTCTATGGCTACACCTTC

d_call: TRBD2
j_call: TRBJ2-3
v_call: TRBV19
cdr3_length: 14
clone_size: -
cdr3_aa: CASSMREGRDTQYF
cdr3_nt: TGTGCCAGTAGTATGCGGGAGGGCCGGGATACGCAGTATTTT

d_call: TRBD1
j_call: TRBJ1-1
v_call: TRBV28
cdr3_length: 14
clone_size: -
cdr3_aa: CVSSLRTGGTEAFF
cdr3_nt: TGTGTCAGCAGTTTGCGGACAGGGGGCACTGAAGCTTTCTTT

d_call: TRBD1
j_call: TRBJ2-1
v_call: TRBV5-1
cdr3_length: 15
clone_size: -
cdr3_aa: CASSLVQGTYNEQFF
cdr3_nt: TGCGCCAGCAGCTTGGTACAGGGGACCTACAATGAGCAGTTCTTC

d_call: TRBD2
j_call: TRBJ2-3
v_call: TRBV5-4
cdr3_length: 15
clone_size: -
cdr3_aa: CASTNSGEHTDTQYF
cdr3_nt: TGTGCCAGCACCAATAGCGGGGAACACACAGATACGCAGTATTTT

d_call: -
j_call: TRBJ2-3
v_call: TRBV18
cdr3_length: 14
clone_size: -
cdr3_aa: CASSPPGTRGTQYF
cdr3_nt: TGTGCCAGCTCACCGCCCGGGACTCGGGGGACGCAGTATTTT

d_call: -
j_call: TRBJ1-5
v_call: TRBV19
cdr3_length: 14
clone_size: -
cdr3_aa: CASSTGTTTQPQHF
cdr3_nt: TGTGCCAGTAGCACCGGGACAACTACTCAGCCCCAGCATTTT

d_call: TRBD1
j_call: TRBJ1-2
v_call: TRBV4-1
cdr3_length: 15
clone_size: -
cdr3_aa: CASSQDEQGARGYTF
cdr3_nt: TGCGCCAGCAGCCAAGACGAACAGGGGGCTCGTGGCTACACCTTC

d_call: -
j_call: TRBJ1-2
v_call: TRBV5-1
cdr3_length: 14
clone_size: -
cdr3_aa: CASSATGRGYGYTF
cdr3_nt: TGCGCCAGCAGCGCCACAGGGAGGGGCTATGGCTACACCTTC

d_call: -
j_call: TRBJ2-7
v_call: TRBV7-2
cdr3_length: 12
clone_size: -
cdr3_aa: CASSYTSYEQYF
cdr3_nt: TGTGCCAGCAGCTACACCTCCTACGAGCAGTACTTC

d_call: TRBD1
j_call: TRBJ2-2
v_call: TRBV5-1
cdr3_length: 14
clone_size: -
cdr3_aa: CASSVRDSSGELFF
cdr3_nt: TGCGCCAGCTCAGTCCGGGACAGCAGTGGGGAGCTGTTTTTT

d_call: -
j_call: TRBJ1-1
v_call: TRBV29-1
cdr3_length: 13
clone_size: -
cdr3_aa: CSVEDPMNTEAFF
cdr3_nt: TGCAGCGTCGAAGACCCCATGAACACTGAAGCTTTCTTT

d_call: -
j_call: TRBJ1-6
v_call: TRBV6-5
cdr3_length: 15
clone_size: -
cdr3_aa: CASTPRWQDWSPLHF
cdr3_nt: TGTGCCAGCACCCCACGGTGGCAGGACTGGTCACCCCTCCACTTT